What follows describes a single T cell receptor (beta chain). The data were obtained in a study of cytomegalovirus exposure and HLA in healthy donors. 13 Jbeta primers and 60 Vbeta primers were used for the PCR. Sequencing used immunoSEQ multiplex PCR; TCRdb keeps in-frame clones, though not all of them. Seen here are approximately 190,000 clones, about 86% observed once, and the top ten hold approximately 1.7%. The germline gives CDR1 MDHEN, CDR2 SYDVKM. The CDR3 contains 15 residues. V lost 5 bases to trimming and J lost 0 bases; unmatched junction nucleotides: 6. This clonotype was obtained from a man between 40 and 49 years old in good health and CMV-seropositive. The chain carries TRBV28 and TRBJ2-7; 8 nucleotides align to TRBD1. The sequencing sample was made of PBMCs. The CDR3 DNA is TGTGCCAGCAGTATTAGGACAGGGAGCTCCTACGAGCAGTACTTC. It codes for CASSIRTGSSYEQYF. The entire variable domain, with the rest obtained from reference TRBV28 and TRBJ2-7, is as follows: DVKVTQSSRYLVKRTGEKVFLECVQDMDHENMFWYRQDPGLGLRLIYFSYDVKMKEKGDIPEGYSVSREKKERFSLILESASTNQTSMYLCASSIRTGSSYEQYFGPGTRLTVT.